Presented here are 26 T cell receptor beta chains from one specimen sequenced in a study of blood T cell repertoires in COVID-19. Sequencing used immunoSEQ multiplex PCR; TCRdb keeps in-frame clones, though not all of them. The sample gives about 78,000 clones, 87% of which show up once; over 4% is in the top ten. The sample taken for sequencing was peripheral blood. Receptors were obtained from a woman of 80 years or more with active or convalescent COVID-19.

A few counts support this clone. The V and J genes are TRBV7-3 and TRBJ2-7; TRBD2 agrees at 8 bases. This CDR3 region has 13 residues. Germline V gives CDR1 SGHTA, CDR2 FQGTGA. V lost 2 bases, J lost 4 bases, and 1 base stayed unmatched. CDR3 region: CASSLGGGYEQYF. CDR3 DNA sequence: TGTGCCAGCAGCTTAGGCGGGGGGTACGAGCAGTACTTC.

J is TRBJ1-1 and V is TRBV4-1, with TRBD1 as a possible D gene (6 bases). This CDR3 has 15 residues. Germline V gene lookup returns CDR1 MGHRA and CDR2 YSYEKL. Trimming stripped 0 bases from V and 2 bases from J, with 10 bases between. The CDR3 region has the DNA TGCGCCAGCAGCCAAGAGACAGGTACCAACACTGAAGCTTTCTTT. Its protein product is CASSQETGTNTEAFF.

This chain links TRBV3-1 (or the pseudogene TRBV3-2) with TRBJ1-6; 10 bases agree with TRBD1. CDR3 length: 14 amino acids. Trimming at V came to 4 bases and at J to 7 bases, leaving 1 base not matched to a gene. Germline V CDR1 and CDR2: LGHDT, YNNKEL (reference sequence). In DNA form, the CDR3 reads TGTGCCAGCAGCCGGACAGGGGGAAATTCACCCCTCCACTTT. Translated, it gives CASSRTGGNSPLHF.

This clone turned up a few times. The chain has TRBV30 and TRBJ1-4; 7 positions match TRBD1. The CDR3 contains 15 residues. CDR1 and CDR2 from the germline V gene are GTSNPN and SVGIG (reference sequence). V shed 1 base and J 7 bases; nucleotides not matched to a gene: 9. CDR3 in amino acids: CAWSGRTGWSEKLFF. The CDR3, as DNA: TGTGCCTGGAGTGGGAGGACAGGCTGGAGTGAAAAACTGTTTTTT.

This clone has just one count. The chain carries TRBV4-1 and TRBJ1-3; D might be TRBD1 (5 bases). Looked up from germline, CDR1 is MGHRA and CDR2 is YSYEKL. The CDR3 is 15 amino acids. Trimming took off 6 bases at V and 0 bases at J, with 12 bases between the two ends. CDR3 DNA sequence: TGCGCCAGCAGACCTACAGGTTTCTCTGGAAACACCATATATTTT. Translating gives CASRPTGFSGNTIYF.

The rearrangement links TRBV28 to TRBJ2-7; TRBD2 matches 12 bases. V lost 6 bases, J lost 2 bases, and 2 bases stayed unmatched. The CDR3 is 14 residues long. The germline gives CDR1 MDHEN, CDR2 SYDVKM. The CDR3, as DNA: TGTGCCAGCAGATCTAGCGGGAGGGCCTACGAGCAGTACTTC. Translating it yields CASRSSGRAYEQYF.

The chain employs TRBV19 and TRBJ2-3, with 7 bases aligning to TRBD2. The CDR3 totals 12 residues. The V segment lost 6 bases and the J segment 5 bases; nucleotides outside the gene matches: 2. Germline V gene data show CDR1 as LNHDA and CDR2 as SQIVND (reference sequence). This CDR3 is CASRVAGDTQYF. For the CDR3, the DNA is TGTGCCAGTAGGGTAGCGGGAGATACGCAGTATTTT.

The V call is TRBV9, the J call TRBJ2-3; D is possibly TRBD2 (6 bases). In germline, CDR1 is SGDLS, CDR2 YYNGEE. The CDR3 extends over 15 amino acids. Trimming removed 3 bases at V and 3 bases at J, with 14 bases between. The CDR3 loop reads CASSGRGVGTDTQYF. CDR3 DNA: TGTGCCAGCAGCGGGCGGGGAGTGGGGACAGATACGCAGTATTTT.

The chain recombines TRBV5-1 with TRBJ2-1, with D maybe TRBD1 (6 bases). The V gene lost 6 bases and the J gene lost 4 bases, with 14 bases spanning the gap. This CDR3 contains 14 residues. CDR1 SGHRS and CDR2 YFSETQ come from the germline V gene. CDR3 sequence (DNA): TGCGCCAGCATGGATCCAGGGGCATACAATGAGCAGTTCTTC. Translated, it gives CASMDPGAYNEQFF. Based on the CDR3 plus reference TRBV5-1 and TRBJ2-1, the full variable domain is KAGVTQTPRYLIKTRGQQVTLSCSPISGHRSVSWYQQTPGQGLQFLFEYFSETQRNKGNFPGRFSGRQFSNSRSEMNVSTLELGDSALYLCASMDPGAYNEQFFGPGTRLTVL.

The rearrangement joins TRBV3-1 (or the pseudogene TRBV3-2) to TRBJ2-2, with D maybe TRBD1 (6 bases). The CDR3 is 15 residues long. Germline V lookup: CDR1 LGHDT, CDR2 YNNKEL (reference sequence). V shed 6 bases and J shed 1 base, with 12 bases lying between them. The CDR3 nucleotides are TGTGCCAGCAGGGGCCAGGGGAAGAACACCGGGGAGCTGTTTTTT. It translates to CASRGQGKNTGELFF.

This chain joins TRBV2 and TRBJ2-5, with 7 bases matching TRBD1. Losses at the gene ends were 7 bases for V and 4 bases for J; bases not matched to a gene: 6. This CDR3 comprises 13 residues. Germline CDR1 reads SNHLY; CDR2 reads FYNNEI. The CDR3 bases are TGTGCCAGCAACAACAGGGGCGCAGAGACCCAGTACTTC. This sequence encodes CASNNRGAETQYF.

The J gene is TRBJ1-5, the V gene TRBV4-1; the D is unclear. The V and J ends lost 2 bases and 2 bases respectively, with 10 bases between them. The CDR3 is made up of 15 amino acids. Germline loops: CDR1 MGHRA, CDR2 YSYEKL. DNA for the CDR3: TGCGCCAGCAGCCAATTCCCACGGGGCAATCAGCCCCAGCATTTT. Amino acids: CASSQFPRGNQPQHF.

V and J are TRBV7-2 and TRBJ2-1, with 8 bases fitting TRBD2. Trimming cost V 2 bases and J 5 bases; bases outside gene matches: 8. CDR3 length equals 16 residues. Germline-derived CDR1 and CDR2 are SGHTA and FQGNSA. The CDR3, as DNA: TGTGCCAGCAGCTTACCCACCGGGACTAGAAACAATGAGCAGTTCTTC. Its protein product is CASSLPTGTRNNEQFF.

The V gene is TRBV27, the J gene TRBJ1-2; tentatively, D is TRBD1 (5 bases). This CDR3 comprises 15 residues. The germline gives CDR1 MNHEY, CDR2 SMNVEV (reference sequence). V lost 6 bases and J lost 5, with 19 bases in between. The CDR3 reads CASRGRGLTGYGYTF. The CDR3 DNA follows: TGTGCCAGCAGGGGAAGGGGCCTAACAGGATATGGCTACACCTTC.

The CDR3 DNA follows: TGTGCCAGCAGCTCCATACGGGGGGCAGCGAACATTCAGTACTTC. This sequence encodes CASSSIRGAANIQYF. V usage is TRBV11-2 and J usage is TRBJ2-4, with D maybe TRBD2 (7 bases). Trimming took 4 bases from V and 7 from J, leaving 17 bases between them. The CDR3 length is 15 residues. The germline V gene encodes CDR1 SGHAT and CDR2 FQNNGV.

Note on this clone: Other DNA variants within this sample encode the same CDR3. J is TRBJ2-1 and V is TRBV12-5; D might be TRBD2 (7 bases). The germline CDR1 and CDR2 sequences are LGHNT and FRNRAP. V was cut by 1 base and J by 14 bases, with 18 bases left in between. The CDR3 has 14 residues. The chain's CDR3 is CASGLEGVGGDKFF. CDR3 DNA: TGTGCTAGTGGTTTGGAGGGGGTAGGGGGGGATAAGTTCTTC.

The chain employs TRBV5-1 and TRBJ2-5, with TRBD2 identical over 10 bases. Germline values: CDR1 SGHRS, CDR2 YFSETQ. Trimming took 5 bases from V and 3 from J; bases not matched to a gene: 1. The CDR3 consists of 13 residues. The CDR3 is CASRLAGKETQYF. CDR3 sequence (DNA): TGCGCCAGCAGACTAGCGGGGAAAGAGACCCAGTACTTC.

V is TRBV6-5 and J is TRBJ2-7, with 7 nucleotides matching TRBD2. Losses at the gene ends were 4 bases for V and 3 bases for J; bases not matched to a gene: 6. The CDR3 consists of 14 residues. From germline, CDR1 is MNHEY and CDR2 SVGAGI. DNA for the CDR3: TGTGCCAGCAGTTCAACTGGACTAGTCTACGAGCAGTACTTC. Translated: CASSSTGLVYEQYF.

This chain connects TRBV6-6 to TRBJ2-7, with D perhaps matching TRBD2 (5 bases). Trimming removed 5 bases from V and 5 bases from J, with 19 bases in between. The CDR3 has 15 amino acids. Germline V gene lookup returns CDR1 MNHNY and CDR2 SVGAGI (reference sequence). CDR3 residues: CASSPHGGKVNEQYF. The CDR3 DNA sequence: TGTGCCAGCAGTCCCCATGGAGGAAAAGTAAACGAGCAGTACTTC.

Here the CDR3 reads CASSRGQYSNQPQHF. As DNA, the CDR3 is TGTGCCAGCAGCAGAGGACAGTATAGCAATCAGCCCCAGCATTTT. V and J are TRBV27 and TRBJ1-5; D is perhaps TRBD1 (6 bases). There are 15 residues in the CDR3. V lost 6 bases and J lost 0, with 12 bases in between. Germline V gives CDR1 MNHEY, CDR2 SMNVEV (reference sequence).

The chain couples TRBV28 to TRBJ1-3, with D uncertain. The CDR3 is 14 residues long. Trimming stripped 6 bases from V and 4 bases from J, with 13 bases between. Looked up from germline, CDR1 is MDHEN and CDR2 is SYDVKM. CDR3 region: CASSHPEAGNTIYF. DNA for the CDR3: TGTGCCAGCAGCCACCCTGAGGCCGGAAACACCATATATTTT.

The rearrangement joins TRBV7-2 to TRBJ1-1; D is uncertain. Trimming removed 2 bases from V and 3 bases from J, with 10 bases in between. The CDR3 is 14 residues long. Germline V gene sequence: CDR1 SGHTA, CDR2 FQGNSA. The CDR3 DNA reads as TGTGCCAGCAGCTTACTCGCAGGCGACACTGAAGCTTTCTTT. Protein product: CASSLLAGDTEAFF.

Here the CDR3 DNA reads TGTGCCAGCAGCCAACGCAGGCCCTCTGGAAACACCATATATTTT. Translating gives CASSQRRPSGNTIYF. The chain combines TRBV14 with TRBJ1-3; D unresolved. Trimming stripped 2 bases from V and 0 bases from J, with 8 bases between. The CDR3 consists of 15 residues. In germline, CDR1 is SGHDN, CDR2 FVKESK.

This chain uses TRBV14 with TRBJ2-2; no reliable D call. CDR1 SGHDN and CDR2 FVKESK come from the germline V gene. The germline V and J ends were trimmed by 4 bases and 5 bases, with 8 bases remaining between them. CDR3 length equals 13 residues. The CDR3 DNA reads TGTGCCAGCAGCCTCCGGTTAACCGGGGAGCTGTTTTTT. Its protein is CASSLRLTGELFF.

The V gene is TRBV6-5, the J gene TRBJ2-7, with no clear D. The CDR3 length is 13 residues. The germline V gene has CDR1 MNHEY and CDR2 SVGAGI. The V end was cut by 7 bases, the J end by 0 bases, with 10 bases between. The CDR3 region has the DNA TGTGCCAGCACCTCCCTGTTCTCCTACGAGCAGTACTTC. As protein: CASTSLFSYEQYF.

This chain uses TRBV10-3 with TRBJ1-2; TRBD1 is a possible D gene (5 bases). The length of the CDR3 is 10 residues. Per the germline V gene, CDR1 is ENHRY and CDR2 is SYGVKD. Trimming left V 6 bases short and J 14 bases short, with 13 bases between. The chain's CDR3 is CAISQGVWTF. The CDR3 DNA reads as TGTGCCATCAGCCAGGGTGTTTGGACCTTC.